The entry below describes one T cell receptor beta chain. The target antigen is unknown. The CDR3 is 12 residues long. Trimming cost V 6 bases and J 0 bases, with 3 bases left between them. The germline CDR1 and CDR2 sequences are SEHNR and FQNEAQ (reference sequence). The sample belongs to a study of early T cells in non-severe SARS-CoV-2 infection. Study-level findings and limits: CD4 and private specificities were missed by VDJdb matching, which favored anti-spike CD8 responses.

Separate cDNA molecules each had unique molecular identifiers attached to them. Via MiXCR, TCRdb re-called the 5' RACE reads, giving one row per CDR3 protein. The table has 17,000 or so distinct CDR3 sequences, about 5.4% seen once. The input for sequencing was whole blood, taken at baseline. The sequence came from an adult who was a healthcare worker with PCR-confirmed SARS-CoV-2 infection or an uninfected control (not recorded which). The rearrangement links TRBV7-9 to TRBJ1-3, with D unresolved. The CDR3 region has the DNA TGTGCCAGCAGGACCTCTGGAAACACCATATATTTT. It specifies CASRTSGNTIYF.